This TCR beta chain was obtained from a study of T cells in localized non-small cell lung cancer. Worth noting for this clone: The antigen remains undetermined.

This CDR3 has 16 amino acids. After removal of 0 bases from V and 5 bases from J, the junction contained 7 bases not matched to a gene. Germline CDR1 is SGHAT and CDR2 is FQNNGV. Overall study results and limits: Highest T cell clonality was seen in uninvolved adjacent lung, surpassing that measured in tumor.

TCRdb keeps only in-frame clones here, not all; method: immunoSEQ multiplex PCR. The data contain over 45,000 clones, about 88% of them singletons. The receptor was derived from a female donor with stage II lung adenocarcinoma. Sequenced material: PBMCs, taken before any cancer treatment. This rearrangement joins TRBV11-2 to TRBJ1-2; 9 bases match TRBD1. The CDR3 coding sequence is TGTGCCAGCAGCTTAGATTCAATAGGACAGGGGTATGGCTACACCTTC. Translation: CASSLDSIGQGYGYTF.